This T cell receptor (beta chain) comes out of a study of shared clonotypes between healthy human individuals. Using immunoSEQ multiplex PCR, the repertoire was profiled, and TCRdb retains in-frame clones only, with some absent. The top ten clones hold about 0.45% of a sample with about 1.5 million clones, 95% to 99% of them seen once. The CDR3 length is 13 residues. Germline CDR1 reads SGDLS; CDR2 reads YYNGEE. The ends were cut back, 0 bases at V and 7 bases at J, with 7 bases in the middle. This TCR was recovered from a man aged 25-40 years in good health. The sequencing input was naive CD4+ T cells sorted from blood. Regarding subset: CD45RA+ positively selected. The rearrangement links TRBV9 to TRBJ2-2, with TRBD2 as a possible D gene (5 bases). This chain's CDR3 is CASSVDRGGELFF. The CDR3, as DNA: TGTGCCAGCAGCGTAGACCGGGGCGGGGAGCTGTTTTTT.